These 17 T cell receptor beta chains came from one sample sequenced in a study of neurological immune-mediated disorders. This sample's time point: technical triplicate 2. TCRdb independently ran MiXCR on the 5' RACE reads; one entry per CDR3 protein. The sample has around 56,000 distinct CDR3 sequences, 24% seen once; the top ten hold about 4.6%. Sequencing was done on a sample of PBMCs. The receptors derive from a man between 60 and 75 years old with HTLV-1-associated myelopathy (HAM/TSP).

This clonotype was detected ten times or more. The chain combines TRBV7-8 with TRBJ1-5, with 8 bases identical to TRBD1. Germline-derived CDR1 and CDR2 are SGHVS and FQNEAQ. V lost 5 bases to trimming and J lost 1 base; unmatched junction nucleotides: 7. The CDR3 sequence is 16 residues long. The CDR3 region has the DNA TGTGCCAGCAGCGTAACAGGGGGTCAAAGCAATCAGCCCCAGCATTTT. Translation: CASSVTGGQSNQPQHF.

This clonotype was recorded many times. The chain recombines TRBV24-1 with TRBJ1-1; 7 bases are shared with TRBD1. V dropped 8 bases and J dropped 0; count of bases not matched to a gene: 20. The germline gives CDR1 KGHDR, CDR2 SFDVKD. The CDR3 has 19 amino acids. This CDR3 is CATKTGTDIPFDMNTEAFF. As DNA, the CDR3 is TGTGCCACCAAAACCGGGACAGATATTCCCTTTGATATGAACACTGAAGCTTTCTTT.

This clonotype was seen many times. This chain connects TRBV20-1 to TRBJ2-7; 11 bases line up with TRBD2. Germline V CDR1 and CDR2: DFQATT, SNEGSKA (reference sequence). Trimming took 5 bases from V and 5 from J; bases not matched to a gene: 5. The CDR3 consists of 13 residues. DNA for the CDR3: TGCAGTGCTTTACTAGCGGGAGTCAACGAGCAGTACTTC. Translation gives CSALLAGVNEQYF.

This clonotype occurred many times. The chain employs TRBV24-1 and TRBJ1-2; 11 positions agree with TRBD1. The V gene's germline CDR1 is KGHDR and CDR2 SFDVKD. V lost 3 bases and J lost 5; bases outside the gene matches: 4. The CDR3 is made up of 15 amino acids. CDR3 nucleotide sequence: TGTGCCACCAGTGATGCCGGGACAGGGGGGTATGGCTACACCTTC. Residues: CATSDAGTGGYGYTF.

This clonotype showed up many times. The CDR3 loop is CASSLAGVTYEQYF. The CDR3, as DNA: TGTGCCAGCAGCCTCGCTGGGGTCACCTACGAGCAGTACTTC. The rearrangement joins TRBV7-2 to TRBJ2-7; D remains unclear. The CDR3 has 14 residues. CDR1 is SGHTA and CDR2 is FQGNSA in the germline V gene. Trimming removed 5 bases from V and 2 bases from J, with 13 bases in between.

This clonotype has ten or more counts. The chain employs TRBV5-1 and TRBJ2-5, with D possibly called TRBD1 or TRBD2 (5 bases each). The germline V gene has CDR1 SGHRS and CDR2 YFSETQ. Trimming took 5 bases from V and 5 from J, leaving 7 bases between them. This CDR3 is 11 amino acids long. The CDR3 protein is CASRGEETQYF. Here the CDR3 DNA reads TGCGCCAGCAGGGGGGAGGAGACCCAGTACTTC.

The rearrangement links TRBV10-3 to TRBJ2-3; TRBD2 matches 14 bases. After removal of 4 bases from V and 4 bases from J, the junction contained 1 base not matched to a gene. There are 15 residues in the CDR3. Germline V CDR1 and CDR2: ENHRY, SYGVKD. This CDR3 reads CAISGLAGGADTQYF. The CDR3 DNA reads as TGTGCCATCAGTGGACTAGCGGGAGGGGCAGATACGCAGTATTTT.

This clonotype was counted ten times or more. The rearrangement uses TRBV12-3 or TRBV12-4 and TRBJ2-7, with 7 bases matching TRBD1. J gave up 5 bases and V 3 bases, and 1 base lay outside the gene matches. The CDR3 runs 12 residues. The DNA for the CDR3 is TGTGCCAGCAGTTTCGGACAGGACGAGCAGTACTTC. Its translation is CASSFGQDEQYF.

This clonotype appeared many times. Here the CDR3 DNA reads TGTGCCAGCAGCCCCCCCCCGGGCACCGGGGAGCTGTTTTTT. Encoded protein: CASSPPPGTGELFF. The V call is TRBV28, the J call TRBJ2-2; D is unresolved. Germline CDR1 and CDR2: MDHEN and SYDVKM. The CDR3 runs 14 residues. The V gene lost 6 bases and the J gene lost 4 bases, with 12 bases spanning the gap.

The table lists this clonotype with many counts. V usage is TRBV9 and J usage is TRBJ1-6; D is perhaps TRBD1 (6 bases). V lost 0 bases, J lost 7 bases, and 11 bases lay in between. The CDR3 totals 15 residues. Germline lookup yields CDR1 SGDLS and CDR2 YYNGEE. CDR3 bases: TGTGCCAGCAGCGTAGCTCAGGGGCCAAATTCACCCCTCCACTTT. This encodes CASSVAQGPNSPLHF.

This clonotype was observed at least ten times. V gene TRBV27 combines with J gene TRBJ2-1; D remains unclear. Germline CDR1 reads MNHEY; CDR2 reads SMNVEV (reference sequence). V lost 2 bases and J lost 0, with 11 bases in between. This CDR3 spans 16 amino acids. DNA of the CDR3: TGTGCCAGCAGTTTAGGGTTCACGAGCTCCTACAATGAGCAGTTCTTC. Translated: CASSLGFTSSYNEQFF.

This clonotype appeared many times. V is TRBV2 and J is TRBJ1-3, with D unclear. The germline V gene has CDR1 SNHLY and CDR2 FYNNEI. The V and J ends lost 6 bases and 0 bases respectively, with 15 bases between them. The CDR3 is made up of 16 amino acids. The CDR3 bases are TGTGCCAGCAGCCTTTTGCCTCAGTTCTCTGGAAACACCATATATTTT. Translated: CASSLLPQFSGNTIYF.

The genes are TRBV29-1 and TRBJ2-7, with 8 bases matching TRBD2. In germline, CDR1 is SQVTM, CDR2 ANQGSEA. The CDR3 covers 13 residues. The trim removed 6 bases at V and 4 bases at J, leaving 8 bases unmatched. CDR3 coding DNA: TGCAGCGTGGTACCACCGGGAGGGTACGAGCAGTACTTC. Amino acid sequence: CSVVPPGGYEQYF.

As regards this clonotype: This CDR3 fails to terminate in the conserved phenylalanine or tryptophan, so it likely reflects a read error. The gene calls are TRBV20-1 and TRBJ2-5; D might be TRBD2 (5 bases). V was pared by 7 bases and J by 5 bases, with 17 bases between. Germline CDR1 is DFQATT and CDR2 is SNEGSKA (reference sequence). The CDR3 is 13 residues long. The CDR3 DNA follows: TGCAGTGTAAAAGCGGCGAGTCTTGAGACCCAGTACGTC. This encodes CSVKAASLETQYV.

Notes on this clonotype: A read error may explain this, as a much larger clone is one base away. The chain is built from TRBV20-1 and TRBJ2-3, with 10 nucleotides matching TRBD1. The CDR3 is made up of 14 amino acids. The germline V gene encodes CDR1 DFQATT and CDR2 SNEGSKA (reference sequence). CDR3 DNA: TGCACTGCCCCGAACCGACAGGGGGCCGGTACGCAGTATTTT. Encoded protein: CTAPNRQGAGTQYF.

This clonotype was detected ten times or more. The J gene is TRBJ2-4, the V gene TRBV6-1; D not resolved. V was clipped by 6 bases and J by 1 base, with 10 bases between them. CDR1 and CDR2 (germline): MNHNS, SASEGT. The CDR3 sequence is 14 residues long. CDR3 DNA sequence: TGTGCCAGCAGACTGGGCCCTGCCAAAAACATTCAGTACTTC. Translating it yields CASRLGPAKNIQYF.

The table lists this clonotype with many counts. The J gene is TRBJ2-1, the V gene TRBV28; maybe TRBD1 (6 bases). Germline V gene data show CDR1 as MDHEN and CDR2 as SYDVKM. CDR3 length: 13 residues. The V end lost 6 bases, the J end lost 2 bases, and 8 bases lay between the germline ends. The CDR3 coding sequence is TGTGCCAGCAGAACAGGGACCTACAATGAGCAGTTCTTC. It codes for CASRTGTYNEQFF.